The entry below describes one TCR beta chain. The entry originates in a study of T cell responses to AZD1222 COVID-19 vaccine. The data were produced by immunoSEQ multiplex PCR, yet TCRdb's version contains in-frame clones alone and is incomplete. The profile covers about 120,000 clones, with around 89% appearing a single time and 7.1% taken by the ten largest. This CDR3 is built from 17 residues. Germline V lookup: CDR1 SGHNT, CDR2 YENEEA. J gave up 1 base and V 5 bases, and 13 bases lay outside the gene matches. Here the sequenced sample was peripheral blood, taken 28 days after the second AZD1222 dose. This sequence was found in an adult who received the AZD1222 COVID-19 vaccine. The genes are TRBV11-3 and TRBJ1-1, with 7 nucleotides matching TRBD1. The CDR3 DNA sequence: TGTGCCAGCAGCGGACTCCGGGCCTCAGGGGGGAACACTGAAGCTTTCTTT. Translation gives CASSGLRASGGNTEAFF.